This passage covers 27 T cell receptor beta chains from one sample sequenced in a study of Graves' ophthalmopathy and Graves' hyperthyroidism (dated by TCRdb to 2017 to 2018). TCRdb lists the instrument as Illumina HiSeq 2000. For repertoire sequencing, TCR beta CDR3 regions were amplified from RNA transcripts. The first round was an RT-PCR using HTBI primers with the Qiagen OneStep RT-PCR kit, and this first round was followed by a second-round multiplex PCR, then size selection and purification. TCRdb cleaned the public reads at Q25 with fastp, built clones with MiXCR and kept in-frame beta chains. CDR3 protein duplicates are merged, each entry listing the most common genes and DNA. The sample table shows hundreds of thousands of distinct CDR3 sequences, and about 41% are seen once. Of the sample, 2.5% to 3.5% falls within the top ten clones. The sequenced sample was peripheral blood. Receptor source: an adult man with Graves' ophthalmopathy.

This clonotype was recorded many times. The rearrangement uses TRBV19 and TRBJ1-5; D uncertain. Germline V CDR1 and CDR2: LNHDA, SQIVND (reference sequence). Trimming removed 4 bases at V and 0 bases at J, with 4 bases between. The CDR3 is 13 amino acids. CDR3 nucleotide sequence: TGTGCCAGTAGTACCCCTAGCAATCAGCCCCAGCATTTT. Its translation: CASSTPSNQPQHF. Together with reference TRBV19 and TRBJ1-5, the CDR3 gives the full variable domain: DGGITQSPKYLFRKEGQNVTLSCEQNLNHDAMYWYRQDPGQGLRLIYYSQIVNDFQKGDIAEGYSVSREKKESFPLTVTSAQKNPTAFYLCASSTPSNQPQHFGDGTRLSIL.

At least ten counts were recorded for this clonotype. DNA of the CDR3: TGTGCCAGCAGCATGGTCCGAGGGGCCCACTACGAGCAGTACTTC. It encodes CASSMVRGAHYEQYF. This chain uses TRBV7-2 with TRBJ2-7; D is perhaps TRBD1 or TRBD2 (5 bases each). CDR1 is SGHTA and CDR2 is FQGNSA in the germline V gene. V gave up 5 bases and J gave up 3 bases, with 17 bases separating them. The CDR3 contains 15 residues.

The table lists this clonotype with many counts. The gene calls are TRBV13 and TRBJ2-5; a possible D gene is TRBD1 (5 bases). Per the germline V gene, CDR1 is PRHDT and CDR2 is FYEKMQ (reference sequence). CDR3 length: 13 amino acids. The V gene lost 6 bases and the J gene lost 9 bases, with 17 bases spanning the gap. The CDR3 sequence: CASSRGRTQAQYF. The DNA of the CDR3 is TGTGCCAGCAGTAGGGGTCGGACCCAGGCCCAGTACTTC.

The count of this clonotype is one. The chain couples TRBV7-9 to TRBJ1-2, with D perhaps matching TRBD1 (5 bases). With 5 bases removed from V and 7 bases from J, the gap between germline ends came to 11 bases. The CDR3 runs 12 residues. Germline lookup yields CDR1 SEHNR and CDR2 FQNEAQ (reference sequence). The CDR3: CASSVSGGGYTF. CDR3 nucleotides: TGTGCCAGCAGCGTATCTGGGGGTGGCTACACCTTC. Filled out from reference TRBV7-9 and TRBJ1-2, the complete variable domain reads DTGVSQNPRHKITKRGQNVTFRCDPISEHNRLYWYRQTLGQGPEFLTYFQNEAQLEKSRLLSDRFSAERPKGSFSTLEIQRTEQGDSAMYLCASSVSGGGYTFGSGTRLTVV.

The table lists this clonotype with many counts. The chain carries TRBV7-6 and TRBJ2-5; a weak D match, TRBD2 (6 bases). The CDR3 has 15 amino acids. Germline V gene data show CDR1 as SGHVS and CDR2 as FNYEAQ. Deletions cut 6 bases from V and 2 bases from J, with 16 bases between. Here the CDR3 DNA reads TGTGCCAGCAGTATACTAGCACCTAAACAAGAGACCCAGTACTTC. Translation: CASSILAPKQETQYF.

This chain uses TRBV2 with TRBJ2-7, with 7 bases that match TRBD1. The germline gives CDR1 SNHLY, CDR2 FYNNEI. The CDR3 runs to 14 residues. The V segment lost 8 bases and the J segment 6 bases; nucleotides outside the gene matches: 13. CDR3 sequence reads: CASSQTGTVSEQYF. The CDR3 DNA reads TGTGCCAGCTCACAGACCGGGACAGTTTCCGAGCAGTACTTC. The variable domain in full, completed from reference TRBV2 and TRBJ2-7, reads EPEVTQTPSHQVTQMGQEVILRCVPISNHLYFYWYRQILGQKVEFLVSFYNNEISEKSEIFDDQFSVERPDGSNFTLKIRSTKLEDSAMYFCASSQTGTVSEQYFGPGTRLTVT.

This clonotype came up once. A read error is possible here, since a much larger clone lies one base away. This chain uses TRBV20-1 with TRBJ2-7; 8 nucleotides agree with TRBD2. Germline V CDR1 and CDR2: DFQATT, SNEGSKA (reference sequence). The CDR3 sequence is 12 residues long. The CDR3 sequence: CSARDSAGGRCF. The CDR3 coding sequence is TGCAGTGCTAGAGATTCTGCGGGGGGCAGGTGCTTC.

This clonotype was counted ten times or more. V is TRBV10-3 and J is TRBJ2-7; 8 positions agree with TRBD1. V dropped 10 bases and J dropped 3; count of bases not matched to a gene: 8. Germline-derived CDR1 and CDR2 are ENHRY and SYGVKD. This CDR3 comprises 13 residues. The CDR3 sequence is CASSSTGGYEQYF. In nucleotides, the CDR3 is TGTGCCAGCTCGTCTACAGGGGGCTACGAGCAGTACTTC.

This clonotype turned up a few times. The chain combines TRBV3-1 with TRBJ2-7, with D hard to call. From germline, CDR1 is LGHDT and CDR2 YNNKEL (reference sequence). V lost 2 bases, J lost 3 bases, and 11 bases lay in between. There are 14 residues in the CDR3. CDR3 coding DNA: TGTGCCAGCAGCCAACCGCCACACTACTACGAGCAGTACTTC. This translates into CASSQPPHYYEQYF.

This clonotype came up many times. The chain carries TRBV12-3 or TRBV12-4 and TRBJ2-5, with 8 bases matching TRBD1. The CDR3 covers 14 residues. V was clipped by 3 bases and J by 5 bases; unmatched bases: 5. CDR3 amino acids: CASSFDRGLETQYF. The DNA for the CDR3 is TGTGCCAGCAGTTTCGACAGGGGATTGGAGACCCAGTACTTC.

This chain uses TRBV7-8 with TRBJ2-5; 11 bases line up with TRBD2. This CDR3 has 12 residues. Per germline, CDR1 SGHVS and CDR2 FQNEAQ. Trimming cost V 11 bases and J 3 bases; bases outside gene matches: 2. The chain's CDR3 is CAVLAGEETQYF. The CDR3 DNA reads as TGTGCCGTACTAGCGGGGGAAGAGACCCAGTACTTC.

With respect to this clonotype: A much larger clone lies one base from this, so it may be a read error. V is TRBV11-1 and J is TRBJ1-5; 9 bases align to TRBD1. The CDR3 consists of 16 residues. Looked up from germline, CDR1 is SGHAT and CDR2 is FQDESV (reference sequence). CDR3 coding DNA: TGTGCCAGCAGCCCTGGACAGGGGCGGAACAATCAGTCCCAGCATTTT. Protein sequence: CASSPGQGRNNQSQHF.

The chain is built from TRBV5-1 and TRBJ2-7; D remains ambiguous. CDR3 length: 15 amino acids. Germline assignment: CDR1 SGHRS and CDR2 YFSETQ. V was clipped by 0 bases and J by 2 bases, with 12 bases between them. The CDR3 sequence is CASSLAQAWAYEQYF. CDR3 sequence (DNA): TGCGCCAGCAGCTTGGCCCAAGCTTGGGCCTACGAGCAGTACTTC. Supplemented by reference TRBV5-1 and TRBJ2-7, the full variable domain reads KAGVTQTPRYLIKTRGQQVTLSCSPISGHRSVSWYQQTPGQGLQFLFEYFSETQRNKGNFPGRFSGRQFSNSRSEMNVSTLELGDSALYLCASSLAQAWAYEQYFGPGTRLTVT.

This rearrangement joins TRBV7-2 to TRBJ1-6; D perhaps matches TRBD1 (5 bases). V lost 3 bases to trimming and J lost 14 bases, with 17 bases between them. This CDR3 spans 14 amino acids. Germline CDR1 is SGHTA and CDR2 is FQGNSA. Written as DNA, the CDR3 is TGTGCCAGCAGCTTCTTTGTCCCCGGGGCCACCCTCCACTTT. Residues: CASSFFVPGATLHF. Using reference TRBV7-2 and TRBJ1-6 for the parts outside the CDR3, the full variable domain is GAGVSQSPSNKVTEKGKDVELRCDPISGHTALYWYRQSLGQGLEFLIYFQGNSAPDKSGLPSDRFSAERTGGSVSTLTIQRTQQEDSAVYLCASSFFVPGATLHFGNGTRLTVT.

The chain links TRBV2 to TRBJ2-5, with D possibly matching TRBD2 (5 bases). The CDR3 length is 12 residues. Between the trimmed V and J ends, which lost 6 bases and 7 bases, there was a span of 12 bases. CDR1 and CDR2 from the germline V gene are SNHLY and FYNNEI. CDR3 in amino acids: CASRGSGGTQYF. CDR3 coding DNA: TGTGCCAGCAGAGGGAGTGGTGGGACCCAGTACTTC.

This clonotype was seen a handful of times. The chain combines TRBV6-1 with TRBJ1-2, with D perhaps matching TRBD1 (6 bases). This CDR3 comprises 12 residues. From germline, CDR1 is MNHNS and CDR2 SASEGT. V was trimmed by 7 bases and J by 10 bases, leaving 16 bases between them. The CDR3 nucleotides are TGTGCCAGCACCAAAACAGGGAGTGCCTACACCTTC. It translates to CASTKTGSAYTF.

As concerns this clonotype: Its ends do not fully match the called genes, so a read error is possible. The chain employs TRBV6-4 and TRBJ1-2; 8 nucleotides align to TRBD1. CDR1 and CDR2 from the germline V gene are MRHNA and SNTAGT. CDR3 length: 14 residues. The DNA for the CDR3 is TGTGCCACCAGTGACAGGACAGGGTACTATGGCTACACCTTC. Encoded protein: CATSDRTGYYGYTF.

In this sample, this clonotype turned up a few times. V and J are TRBV9 and TRBJ2-2; TRBD1 matches 9 bases. The trim removed 7 bases at V and 7 bases at J, leaving 11 bases unmatched. Germline values: CDR1 SGDLS, CDR2 YYNGEE. The CDR3 is made up of 15 amino acids. CDR3 region: CASYAGTGTYGELFF. The CDR3 bases are TGTGCCAGCTATGCCGGGACAGGGACCTACGGGGAGCTGTTTTTT.

Points on this clonotype: With a much larger clone just one base away, this may be a read error. This chain connects TRBV12-3 or TRBV12-4 to TRBJ1-6; D ambiguous. The CDR3 length is 16 residues. This CDR3 is CARSLAYSSYNSPLHF. The CDR3 DNA reads as TGTGCCCGCAGTTTAGCGTACAGCTCCTATAATTCACCCCTCCACTTT.

This rearrangement joins TRBV12-3 or TRBV12-4 to TRBJ1-5, with a possible D match to TRBD1 (5 bases). The CDR3 runs to 15 residues. Trimming removed 2 bases from V and 6 bases from J, with 14 bases in between. Written as DNA, the CDR3 is TGTGCCAGCAGTTTACAACAGGCTCTCGGTCAGCCCCAGCATTTT. Translating gives CASSLQQALGQPQHF.

In this sample, this clonotype turned up once. This rearrangement joins TRBV19 to TRBJ1-1; D uncertain. This CDR3 spans 14 amino acids. The germline CDR1 and CDR2 sequences are LNHDA and SQIVND (reference sequence). V gave up 9 bases and J gave up 0 bases, with 14 bases separating them. CDR3: CASSLDEVNTEAFF. For the CDR3, the DNA is TGTGCCAGCAGCTTAGACGAGGTGAACACTGAAGCTTTCTTT.

This clonotype was recorded many times. Here the CDR3 reads CASGQGFSQPQHF. CDR3 coding DNA: TGTGCCAGCGGACAGGGTTTTAGTCAGCCCCAGCATTTT. This chain uses TRBV2 with TRBJ1-5; 8 bases are shared with TRBD1. CDR1 is SNHLY and CDR2 is FYNNEI in the germline V gene. This CDR3 spans 13 amino acids. The V segment lost 8 bases and the J segment 6 bases; nucleotides outside the gene matches: 6.

This chain links TRBV5-1 with TRBJ2-2, with 7 bases that match TRBD2. Germline CDR1 reads SGHRS; CDR2 reads YFSETQ. V shed 0 bases and J 5 bases; nucleotides not matched to a gene: 7. The CDR3 runs 16 residues. The CDR3 protein is CASSLAGGSGTGELFF. The CDR3 bases are TGCGCCAGCAGCTTGGCTGGCGGGAGTGGAACCGGGGAGCTGTTTTTT.

This chain joins TRBV11-2 and TRBJ1-2; tentatively, D is TRBD1 (6 bases). V was pared by 4 bases and J by 6 bases, with 9 bases between. The CDR3 consists of 12 residues. Per the germline V gene, CDR1 is SGHAT and CDR2 is FQNNGV. CDR3 in amino acids: CASSSNRDGYTF. CDR3 nucleotides: TGTGCCAGCAGCTCAAACAGGGATGGCTACACCTTC.

As concerns this clonotype: This may be a read error: a much more frequent sequence differs by one nucleotide. This rearrangement joins TRBV20-1 to TRBJ1-1, with TRBD1 matching 8 bases. V gave up 5 bases and J gave up 1 base; unmatched junction bases: 3. This CDR3 is 13 amino acids long. Germline values: CDR1 DFQATT, CDR2 SNEGSKA (reference sequence). CDR3 region: CSASGTGNTEAFF. As DNA, the CDR3 is TGCAGTGCTTCCGGGACAGGGAACACTGAAGCTTTCTTT.

This clonotype was seen at least ten times. This chain connects TRBV7-2 to TRBJ2-2; D not resolved. Trimming left V 2 bases short and J 7 bases short, with 8 bases between. CDR1 SGHTA and CDR2 FQGNSA come from the germline V gene. The CDR3 contains 13 residues. The DNA for the CDR3 is TGTGCCAGCAGCTTAATGAGGTTCGGGGAGCTGTTTTTT. This translates into CASSLMRFGELFF.

This chain connects TRBV20-1 to TRBJ2-2, with D perhaps TRBD1 (6 bases). Germline assignment: CDR1 DFQATT and CDR2 SNEGSKA (reference sequence). This CDR3 spans 13 amino acids. Trimming took off 3 bases at V and 3 bases at J, with 8 bases between the two ends. The CDR3 region is CSASGTHTGELFF. The CDR3 nucleotides read TGCAGTGCTAGTGGGACACACACCGGGGAGCTGTTTTTT.